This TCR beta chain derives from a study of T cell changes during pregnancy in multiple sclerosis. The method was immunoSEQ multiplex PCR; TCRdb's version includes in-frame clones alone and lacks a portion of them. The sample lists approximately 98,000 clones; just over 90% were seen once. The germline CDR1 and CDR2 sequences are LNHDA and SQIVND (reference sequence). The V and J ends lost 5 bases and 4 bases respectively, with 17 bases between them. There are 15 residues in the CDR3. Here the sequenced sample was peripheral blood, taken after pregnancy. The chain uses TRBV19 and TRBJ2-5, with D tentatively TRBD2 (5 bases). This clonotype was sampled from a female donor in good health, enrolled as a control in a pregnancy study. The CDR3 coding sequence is TGTGCCAGTAGTCCGATTGAGGGTGAGGGAGAGACCCAGTACTTC. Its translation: CASSPIEGEGETQYF. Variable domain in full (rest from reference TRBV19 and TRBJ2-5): DGGITQSPKYLFRKEGQNVTLSCEQNLNHDAMYWYRQDPGQGLRLIYYSQIVNDFQKGDIAEGYSVSREKKESFPLTVTSAQKNPTAFYLCASSPIEGEGETQYFGPGTRLLVL.